The entry that follows covers one T cell receptor (beta chain) sequence. Original processing notes: It was from reference gene primer amplification that nucleated cell counts were estimated. TCRdb keeps only in-frame clones here, not all; method: immunoSEQ multiplex PCR. V and J calls and clone size are copied from that table; D and trimming were computed from the DNA. The sample has about 370,000 clones; around 91% are singletons. Germline V CDR1 and CDR2: SGHVS, FNYEAQ. The CDR3 totals 15 residues. The ends were cut back, 1 base at V and 2 bases at J, with 11 bases in the middle. These data come from a study of blood T cell repertoires in COVID-19. Study background: Sites across the United States, Italy and Spain contributed samples from acute and convalescent COVID-19. The analysed material was cDNA or gDNA that came from T cells, B-cell-depleted T cells, or PBMCs.

The sequence was collected from a man aged 18 to 35 with active or convalescent COVID-19. The specimen was peripheral blood. The V and J genes are TRBV7-6 and TRBJ2-5, with D maybe TRBD1 (6 bases). In DNA, the CDR3 is TGTGCCAGCAGCTTAGATTCTGGACAGCAAGAGACCCAGTACTTC. This encodes CASSLDSGQQETQYF. Full variable domain (remainder filled in from reference TRBV7-6 and TRBJ2-5): GAGVSQSPRYKVTKRGQDVALRCDPISGHVSLYWYRQALGQGPEFLTYFNYEAQQDKSGLPNDRFSAERPEGSISTLTIQRTEQRDSAMYRCASSLDSGQQETQYFGPGTRLLVL.